The 26 T cell receptor beta chains presented below share a single source sample, sequenced in a study of blood T cell repertoires in COVID-19. The protocol was immunoSEQ multiplex PCR, while the TCRdb copy is restricted to in-frame clones and leaves out a portion. The table records fewer than 200,000 clones, less than 85% of them present only once. The sequenced material came from peripheral blood. The origin of the receptors is a woman in her forties with COVID-19, enrolled during active disease.

The gene calls are TRBV5-4 and TRBJ2-5, with 10 bases fitting TRBD2. The CDR3 has 14 residues. V was clipped by 5 bases and J by 6 bases; unmatched bases: 7. Germline CDR1 SGHNT, CDR2 YYREEE (reference sequence). CDR3 residues: CASRISGGEKTQYF. The CDR3 DNA reads as TGTGCCAGCAGAATAAGCGGGGGGGAAAAGACCCAGTACTTC.

This rearrangement joins TRBV28 to TRBJ1-1; no clear D. The V gene's germline CDR1 is MDHEN and CDR2 SYDVKM. The ends were cut back, 3 bases at V and 7 bases at J, with 12 bases in the middle. The CDR3 covers 13 residues. This chain's CDR3 is CASSFAGVGEAFF. The CDR3 region has the DNA TGTGCCAGCAGTTTTGCCGGAGTAGGTGAAGCTTTCTTT.

This sequence joins TRBV5-6 and TRBJ2-3; 9 positions match TRBD1. This CDR3 comprises 16 residues. V was clipped by 3 bases and J by 6 bases; unmatched bases: 11. CDR1 and CDR2 from the germline V gene are SGHDT and YYEEEE. The CDR3, as DNA: TGTGCCAGCAGCTCGACCGGGACAGGGTCGGGGGATACGCAGTATTTT. It yields the protein CASSSTGTGSGDTQYF.

The chain couples TRBV7-3 to TRBJ1-1; perhaps TRBD1 as D (5 bases). The germline V gene encodes CDR1 SGHTA and CDR2 FQGTGA. The CDR3 has 13 residues. Between the trimmed V and J ends, which lost 4 bases and 9 bases, there was a span of 15 bases. CDR3 DNA sequence: TGTGCCAGCAGCTCCGGGGGACCCCAAAAAGCTTTCTTT. This sequence encodes CASSSGGPQKAFF.

This chain links TRBV7-8 with TRBJ2-6; D possibly corresponds to TRBD2 (5 bases). The V gene's germline CDR1 is SGHVS and CDR2 FQNEAQ. The CDR3 is made up of 17 amino acids. V dropped 2 bases and J dropped 0 bases, with 11 bases sitting between them. The CDR3 loop is CASSLYGLGSGANVLTF. Here the CDR3 DNA reads TGTGCCAGCAGCTTATACGGACTGGGCTCTGGGGCCAACGTCCTGACTTTC. Supplemented by reference TRBV7-8 and TRBJ2-6, the full variable domain reads GAGVSQSPRYKVAKRGQDVALRCDPISGHVSLFWYQQALGQGPEFLTYFQNEAQLDKSGLPSDRFFAERPEGSVSTLKIQRTQQEDSAVYLCASSLYGLGSGANVLTFGAGSRLTVL.

The rearrangement uses TRBV10-3 and TRBJ2-7; TRBD1 is a possible D gene (6 bases). The CDR3 contains 14 residues. Looked up from germline, CDR1 is ENHRY and CDR2 is SYGVKD. Trimming took off 2 bases at V and 5 bases at J, with 13 bases between the two ends. Here the CDR3 reads CAISEGGSFHEQYF. The CDR3 coding sequence is TGTGCCATCAGTGAGGGGGGCAGCTTCCACGAGCAGTACTTC.

This clone appeared a few times. The V call is TRBV7-2, the J call TRBJ1-5; D is possibly TRBD1 (5 bases). Trimming took 3 bases from V and 11 from J, leaving 20 bases between them. The CDR3 is 15 amino acids. Germline V gives CDR1 SGHTA, CDR2 FQGNSA. As DNA, the CDR3 is TGTGCCAGCAGCTTGATCCCTTTGGGGGGGTCGGCCCAGCATTTT. Amino acids: CASSLIPLGGSAQHF.

The V and J genes are TRBV10-1 and TRBJ1-3; D not resolved. Trimming removed 3 bases from V and 0 bases from J, with 15 bases in between. Germline lookup yields CDR1 WNHNN and CDR2 SYGVQD (reference sequence). CDR3 length equals 17 residues. The CDR3: CASSDGGPRHSGNTIYF. CDR3 nucleotide sequence: TGCGCCAGCAGTGATGGAGGCCCTAGGCACTCTGGAAACACCATATATTTT.

V is TRBV11-3 and J is TRBJ2-3, with D possibly matching TRBD1 (5 bases). CDR1 and CDR2 from the germline V gene are SGHNT and YENEEA. The CDR3 has 14 amino acids. V lost 4 bases and J 3 bases, leaving 11 bases between the germline ends. CDR3 protein: CASSSAGLTDTQYF. The CDR3 nucleotides read TGTGCCAGCAGCTCGGCAGGGTTGACAGATACGCAGTATTTT.

This clone was seen only a few times. This sequence joins TRBV2 and TRBJ1-5; D gene uncertain. There are 15 residues in the CDR3. Trimming took 4 bases from V and 3 from J, leaving 13 bases between them. From germline, CDR1 is SNHLY and CDR2 FYNNEI. In nucleotides, the CDR3 is TGTGCCAGCAGTGTCCAGTGGAGTTACAATCAGCCCCAGCATTTT. This sequence encodes CASSVQWSYNQPQHF.

The CDR3 region has the DNA TGTGCCAGTAGTCCGGGACTAGCGGGAGTCAAATACGAGCAGTACTTC. Encoded protein: CASSPGLAGVKYEQYF. This chain links TRBV19 with TRBJ2-7; 14 bases line up with TRBD2. Germline lookup yields CDR1 LNHDA and CDR2 SQIVND (reference sequence). The junction had 7 bases not matched to a gene; V was cut back by 5 bases and J by 4 bases. The CDR3 sequence is 16 residues long.

This chain uses TRBV9 with TRBJ2-5; 9 nucleotides align to TRBD2. The length of the CDR3 is 16 residues. Losses at the gene ends were 0 bases for V and 2 bases for J; bases not matched to a gene: 5. CDR1 and CDR2 (germline): SGDLS, YYNGEE. The DNA for the CDR3 is TGTGCCAGCAGCGTAGACGTTAGCGGGGGTCAAGAGACCCAGTACTTC. Amino acid sequence: CASSVDVSGGQETQYF.

This clone has a single count. The CDR3 region is CASSFTGSGQPQHF. The CDR3, as DNA: TGTGCCAGCAGCTTCACAGGGTCAGGGCAGCCCCAGCATTTT. The chain carries TRBV7-2 and TRBJ1-5; D may be TRBD1 (6 bases). Germline lookup yields CDR1 SGHTA and CDR2 FQGNSA. V lost 3 bases, J lost 7 bases, and 13 bases lay in between. This CDR3 has 14 amino acids.

There are a few counts of this clone. The chain couples TRBV10-3 to TRBJ2-2, with a possible D match to TRBD1 (5 bases). The germline V gene has CDR1 ENHRY and CDR2 SYGVKD. Between the trimmed V and J ends, which lost 7 bases and 7 bases, there was a span of 13 bases. This CDR3 spans 13 amino acids. The CDR3 DNA sequence: TGTGCCATCAAGGGCAGGGAAGTCGGGGAGCTGTTTTTT. Protein product: CAIKGREVGELFF.

The genes are TRBV6-5 and TRBJ1-4; possible D gene TRBD1, 5 bases. V was shortened by 6 bases and J by 8 bases, with 16 bases between the two germline ends. The CDR3 contains 14 residues. Germline assignment: CDR1 MNHEY and CDR2 SVGAGI. This CDR3 is CASSPGRRREKLFF. CDR3 DNA: TGTGCCAGCAGCCCAGGGCGTCGGCGGGAAAAACTGTTTTTT.

The chain uses TRBV5-1 and TRBJ1-5, with 11 bases aligning to TRBD1. The CDR3 length is 16 residues. J was trimmed by 4 bases and V by 4 bases; bases with no gene match: 7. Germline CDR1 and CDR2: SGHRS and YFSETQ. The CDR3 bases are TGCGCCAGCAGCAGCGGGACAGGGGGGAGAAATCAGCCCCAGCATTTT. Its protein is CASSSGTGGRNQPQHF.

The CDR3 loop is CASSVKEGADTNYGYTF. Here the CDR3 DNA reads TGTGCCAGCAGCGTTAAGGAGGGGGCAGACACTAACTATGGCTACACCTTC. The chain employs TRBV11-3 and TRBJ1-2, with 7 bases fitting TRBD1. V dropped 5 bases and J dropped 0; count of bases not matched to a gene: 12. Germline V lookup: CDR1 SGHNT, CDR2 YENEEA. The CDR3 has 17 amino acids. The full variable domain, its missing parts supplied by reference TRBV11-3 and TRBJ1-2, is EAGVVQSPRYKIIEKKQPVAFWCNPISGHNTLYWYLQNLGQGPELLIRYENEEAVDDSQLPKDRFSAERLKGVDSTLKIQPAELGDSAVYLCASSVKEGADTNYGYTFGSGTRLTVV.

V and J are TRBV18 and TRBJ1-1; tentative D call: TRBD1 (6 bases). V lost 3 bases and J 1 base, leaving 18 bases between the germline ends. Germline V lookup: CDR1 KGHSH, CDR2 LQKENI. The CDR3 has 17 amino acids. CDR3 bases: TGTGCCAGCTCACCCCTGACAGGCCACCACGAGAACACTGAAGCTTTCTTT. It translates to CASSPLTGHHENTEAFF. The full variable domain, in which reference TRBV18 and TRBJ1-1 provide the parts outside the CDR3, is NAGVMQNPRHLVRRRGQEARLRCSPMKGHSHVYWYRQLPEEGLKFMVYLQKENIIDESGMPKERFSAEFPKEGPSILRIQQVVRGDSAAYFCASSPLTGHHENTEAFFGQGTRLTVV.

The V call is TRBV19, the J call TRBJ1-5, with D maybe TRBD1 (6 bases). Per the germline V gene, CDR1 is LNHDA and CDR2 is SQIVND (reference sequence). CDR3 length equals 16 residues. Trimming stripped 9 bases from V and 0 bases from J, with 18 bases between. CDR3: CASQRTDHYSNQPQHF. CDR3 DNA: TGTGCCAGCCAAAGGACAGACCATTATAGCAATCAGCCCCAGCATTTT.

The J gene is TRBJ2-2, the V gene TRBV6-5; 11 bases fit TRBD1. The J segment lost 8 bases and the V segment lost 5 bases, leaving 4 bases of the junction unmatched. CDR3 length: 14 amino acids. Germline V CDR1 and CDR2: MNHEY, SVGAGI. The CDR3: CASSQDRGRGELFF. For the CDR3, the DNA is TGTGCCAGCAGTCAGGACAGGGGGCGAGGGGAGCTGTTTTTT.

In its sample, this clone was seen a few times. The chain carries TRBV7-3 and TRBJ2-6; possible D gene TRBD1, 5 bases. The CDR3 consists of 15 residues. In germline, CDR1 is SGHTA, CDR2 FQGTGA. The ends were cut back, 2 bases at V and 9 bases at J, with 14 bases in the middle. CDR3 region: CASSLDQGSHNVLTF. Written as DNA, the CDR3 is TGTGCCAGCAGCTTAGACCAGGGATCCCACAACGTCCTGACTTTC.

The CDR3 here is CASSSNRGNTEAFF. The CDR3 DNA follows: TGCGCCAGCAGTTCGAATCGAGGGAACACTGAAGCTTTCTTT. V and J are TRBV10-1 and TRBJ1-1; unclear D gene. Germline V gene lookup returns CDR1 WNHNN and CDR2 SYGVQD (reference sequence). This CDR3 is built from 14 residues. V lost 5 bases and J 1 base, leaving 11 bases between the germline ends.

The V and J genes are TRBV20-1 and TRBJ1-1; D is ambiguous. CDR3 length equals 11 residues. In germline, CDR1 is DFQATT, CDR2 SNEGSKA (reference sequence). V was cut by 4 bases and J by 7 bases, with 10 bases left in between. CDR3 DNA: TGCAGTGCTACGGGAATGGTTGAAGCTTTCTTT. Protein sequence: CSATGMVEAFF.

The chain is built from TRBV28 and TRBJ1-1; D perhaps matches TRBD1 (6 bases). V shed 1 base and J shed 1 base, with 10 bases lying between them. The CDR3 spans 15 residues. The germline V gene encodes CDR1 MDHEN and CDR2 SYDVKM. This CDR3 is CASSLLVRGNTEAFF. The CDR3 DNA follows: TGTGCCAGCAGTTTATTAGTCAGGGGGAACACTGAAGCTTTCTTT.

This rearrangement joins TRBV5-6 to TRBJ1-2; the D gene is possibly TRBD1 (5 bases). CDR1 is SGHDT, CDR2 YYEEEE, per germline. The germline V and J ends were trimmed by 2 bases and 7 bases, with 12 bases remaining between them. The CDR3 sequence is 13 residues long. This CDR3 is CASSLDRRGGYTF. In DNA form, the CDR3 reads TGTGCCAGCAGCTTAGACAGAAGAGGTGGCTACACCTTC. The full variable domain, its missing parts supplied by reference TRBV5-6 and TRBJ1-2, is DAGVTQSPTHLIKTRGQQVTLRCSPKSGHDTVSWYQQALGQGPQFIFQYYEEEERQRGNFPDRFSGHQFPNYSSELNVNALLLGDSALYLCASSLDRRGGYTFGSGTRLTVV.

The chain links TRBV7-3 to TRBJ2-5; 7 bases line up with TRBD1. Germline CDR1 SGHTA, CDR2 FQGTGA. This CDR3 is built from 14 residues. After removal of 9 bases from V and 4 bases from J, the junction contained 11 bases not matched to a gene. CDR3 sequence: CASSRQGGGETQYF. In nucleotides, the CDR3 is TGTGCCAGTTCCCGACAGGGCGGAGGAGAGACCCAGTACTTC.